The clone carrying this TCR beta chain appeared a few times. The antigen is unknown. The sample is drawn from a study of OX40 agonist ivuxolimab in advanced cancers. General study points: Low normalized T-cell clonal expansion also characterized some of the nonresponders.

The ends were cut back, 8 bases at V and 4 bases at J, with 16 bases in the middle. CDR3 length: 14 residues. Germline lookup yields CDR1 MNHNS and CDR2 SASEGT. TCRdb's table, derived via immunoSEQ multiplex PCR, lists solely in-frame clones and lacks some. The repertoire consists of about 47,000 clones, with under 90% occurring once and the leading ten covering roughly 25%. On cycle 4 day 1 and cycle 7 day 1, as well as at baseline, blood was sampled. The TCR sequence derives from an adult with an advanced solid tumor such as melanoma, head and neck, liver or kidney cancer. This specimen consisted of CD4+ or CD8+ T cells sorted from blood, obtained in a trial of the OX40 agonist ivuxolimab. The chain has TRBV6-1 and TRBJ2-3, with D perhaps matching TRBD1 (5 bases). The CDR3 loop is CASHEDIPSDTQYF. CDR3 DNA sequence: TGTGCCAGCCACGAGGACATCCCGTCAGATACGCAGTATTTT.